The 9 T cell receptor beta chains listed next were all sequenced from one sample in a study of blood T cell repertoires in COVID-19 (dated by TCRdb to about 2020). The library was generated by the immunoSEQ multiplex PCR assay. Held by TCRdb, this immuneACCESS table contains in-frame sequences only and omits some clones. Under half of the omission traces to an unresolved V gene where checked; the cause of the rest is unknown. The sample data list 30,000 to 40,000 clones, and 80% to 85% of these were observed just once. Jointly, the top ten make up 1.5% to 2% of the sample. The sample comprised peripheral blood. Receptors were obtained from a man aged 55 to 70 with COVID-19, enrolled during active disease.

This chain joins TRBV10-3 and TRBJ1-5, with D perhaps matching TRBD1 (6 bases). Germline CDR1 reads ENHRY; CDR2 reads SYGVKD. Trimming stripped 0 bases from V and 3 bases from J, with 18 bases between. The CDR3 consists of 18 residues. CDR3 nucleotide sequence: TGTGCCATCAGTGAGTCGGGTTTGTGGGGGCCGGACAATCAGCCCCAGCATTTT. This encodes CAISESGLWGPDNQPQHF.

Remarks on this clone: Additional DNA sequences in this sample encode the identical CDR3. The chain employs TRBV5-5 and TRBJ1-2; unclear D gene. CDR3 size: 15 residues. Germline loops: CDR1 SGHKS, CDR2 YYEKEE (reference sequence). V lost 0 bases and J 3 bases, leaving 12 bases between the germline ends. The DNA of the CDR3 is TGTGCCAGCAGCTTGGCCGGAGGTTCAGACTATGGCTACACCTTC. This translates into CASSLAGGSDYGYTF.

The chain couples TRBV4-1 to TRBJ2-7; perhaps TRBD1 as D (6 bases). CDR1 and CDR2 from the germline V gene are MGHRA and YSYEKL. This CDR3 has 15 residues. Trimming cost V 4 bases and J 2 bases, with 15 bases left between them. The CDR3 spells CASSRSWTVPYEQYF. The CDR3 nucleotides read TGCGCCAGCAGCCGGTCTTGGACAGTCCCCTACGAGCAGTACTTC.

Points on this clone: Compared with germline, one end of the junction differs, possibly owing to a read error. The chain joins TRBV5-6 to TRBJ2-5; weak D call: TRBD1 (6 bases). CDR1 and CDR2 from the germline V gene are SGHDT and YYEEEE. The CDR3 consists of 14 residues. CDR3 region: CASSLNRVLEAQYF. CDR3 bases: TGTGCCAGCAGCTTGAACAGGGTGTTAGAGGCCCAGTACTTC.

V usage is TRBV2 and J usage is TRBJ2-3; 7 nucleotides line up with TRBD1. With 6 bases clipped from V and 1 base from J, the junction kept 1 base outside the gene matches. The CDR3 extends over 13 amino acids. Germline V gene sequence: CDR1 SNHLY, CDR2 FYNNEI. The CDR3 loop reads CASRGQGTDTQYF. CDR3 bases: TGTGCCAGCAGAGGACAGGGCACAGATACGCAGTATTTT.

This sequence joins TRBV5-5 and TRBJ1-3, with TRBD1 as a possible D gene (5 bases). CDR1 is SGHKS and CDR2 is YYEKEE in the germline V gene (reference sequence). V was cut by 3 bases and J by 0 bases, with 10 bases left in between. CDR3 length equals 15 residues. The CDR3 loop reads CASSYRINSGNTIYF. Written as DNA, the CDR3 is TGTGCCAGCAGCTACAGGATCAACTCTGGAAACACCATATATTTT.

V is TRBV7-9 and J is TRBJ1-2, with TRBD1 identical over 7 bases. The trim removed 5 bases at V and 5 bases at J, leaving 8 bases unmatched. This CDR3 spans 14 amino acids. Germline values: CDR1 SEHNR, CDR2 FQNEAQ (reference sequence). CDR3 sequence: CASSLLGQPYGYTF. CDR3 DNA: TGTGCCAGCAGCCTACTGGGACAGCCGTATGGCTACACCTTC.

The chain combines TRBV5-1 with TRBJ1-1, with 7 nucleotides matching TRBD1. The CDR3 contains 13 residues. Losses at the gene ends were 7 bases for V and 5 bases for J; bases not matched to a gene: 8. Germline assignment: CDR1 SGHRS and CDR2 YFSETQ. The CDR3 DNA is TGCGCCAGCGGGCTGACAGGGCAAACTGAAGCTTTCTTT. It codes for CASGLTGQTEAFF.

The chain employs TRBV7-9 and TRBJ2-7; D might be TRBD2 (6 bases). The CDR3 runs to 12 residues. Germline-derived CDR1 and CDR2 are SEHNR and FQNEAQ (reference sequence). V gave up 5 bases and J gave up 6 bases, with 11 bases separating them. This CDR3 reads CASSPGGREQYF. For the CDR3, the DNA is TGTGCCAGCAGCCCCGGGGGACGCGAGCAGTACTTC.